A selection of T cell receptor beta chains follows, all from one sample in a study of identical twins. TCRdb reanalysed the 5' RACE reads using MiXCR and keeps one entry per CDR3 protein. The sample carries 690,000 or so distinct CDR3 sequences, less than 10% recorded once. The sample was also linked to a second study, of yellow fever vaccine responses in identical twins.

Sequences were obtained from PBMCs. The receptors come from a woman aged 18-30 years in good health. CDR3s include the opening cysteine and the closing phenylalanine or tryptophan.

CDR3aa: CASSQRTGDSNQPQHF; j_gene: TRBJ1-5; v_gene: TRBV4-2
CDR3aa: CASRQAGGETQYF; j_gene: TRBJ2-5; v_gene: TRBV5-1
CDR3aa: CASSQDRGPSRGYTF; j_gene: TRBJ1-2; v_gene: TRBV7-2
CDR3aa: CASSYRASAHSYEQYF; j_gene: TRBJ2-7; v_gene: TRBV6-2/TRBV6-3
CDR3aa: CAIREGATWELFF; j_gene: TRBJ2-2; v_gene: TRBV10-3
CDR3aa: CAIARDRDTGELFF; j_gene: TRBJ2-2; v_gene: TRBV10-3
CDR3aa: CSTGQGPYEQYF; j_gene: TRBJ2-7; v_gene: TRBV20-1
CDR3aa: CASSSGPGEQETQYF; j_gene: TRBJ2-5; v_gene: TRBV7-6
CDR3aa: CASSPGLALHEQFF; j_gene: TRBJ2-1; v_gene: TRBV18
CDR3aa: CASSLVGQGSSPLHF; j_gene: TRBJ1-6; v_gene: TRBV5-1
CDR3aa: CASSRDRVTPSSYEQYF; j_gene: TRBJ2-7; v_gene: TRBV5-8
CDR3aa: CASSSPAGGLLDTQYF; j_gene: TRBJ2-3; v_gene: TRBV28
CDR3aa: CASTRQLSYEQYF; j_gene: TRBJ2-7; v_gene: TRBV6-2/TRBV6-3
CDR3aa: CASSLLLAVNYEQYF; j_gene: TRBJ2-7; v_gene: TRBV5-6
CDR3aa: CASSQDRTPHEQYF; j_gene: TRBJ2-7; v_gene: TRBV14
CDR3aa: CASSLNYPAEDNEQFF; j_gene: TRBJ2-1; v_gene: TRBV7-2
CDR3aa: CASSVVSGSVTDTQYF; j_gene: TRBJ2-3; v_gene: TRBV9
CDR3aa: CASSLRDAKWNTGELFF; j_gene: TRBJ2-2; v_gene: TRBV7-9
CDR3aa: CASSAGPGANVLTF; j_gene: TRBJ2-6; v_gene: TRBV2
CDR3aa: CASSLSTIYEQYF; j_gene: TRBJ2-7; v_gene: TRBV7-9
CDR3aa: CASQTSGVYNEQFF; j_gene: TRBJ2-1; v_gene: TRBV5-1
CDR3aa: CASSAGTENRNSPLHF; j_gene: TRBJ1-6; v_gene: TRBV5-1
CDR3aa: CSAKGLAANSYEQYF; j_gene: TRBJ2-7; v_gene: TRBV20-1
CDR3aa: CASSPPWQGAIEKLFF; j_gene: TRBJ1-4; v_gene: TRBV18
CDR3aa: CASSLDGPRHEQYF; j_gene: TRBJ2-7; v_gene: TRBV7-6
CDR3aa: CSAPREALADTQYF; j_gene: TRBJ2-3; v_gene: TRBV20-1
CDR3aa: CASSLGPSEQFF; j_gene: TRBJ2-1; v_gene: TRBV18
CDR3aa: CASSTLNMKEKLFF; j_gene: TRBJ1-4; v_gene: TRBV6-1
CDR3aa: CSALDTPRETQYF; j_gene: TRBJ2-5; v_gene: TRBV20-1
CDR3aa: CSASSWSGTDSGNTIYF; j_gene: TRBJ1-3; v_gene: TRBV20-1
CDR3aa: CASSFSGGQETQYF; j_gene: TRBJ2-5; v_gene: TRBV5-1
CDR3aa: CSARAADQPQHF; j_gene: TRBJ1-5; v_gene: TRBV20-1
CDR3aa: CASSLAGGPPDTQYF; j_gene: TRBJ2-3; v_gene: TRBV5-6
CDR3aa: CSATPQELEVF; j_gene: TRBJ2-1; v_gene: TRBV29-1
CDR3aa: CASSPIAGVDYEQFF; j_gene: TRBJ2-1; v_gene: TRBV28
CDR3aa: CSVETGRHNEQFF; j_gene: TRBJ2-1; v_gene: TRBV29-1
CDR3aa: CASKLGGDYEQYF; j_gene: TRBJ2-7; v_gene: TRBV12-3/TRBV12-4
CDR3aa: CASSRLDRANGNQPQHF; j_gene: TRBJ1-5; v_gene: TRBV7-8
CDR3aa: CSVGLAEEQFF; j_gene: TRBJ2-1; v_gene: TRBV29-1
CDR3aa: CASSPRDSNEKLFF; j_gene: TRBJ1-4; v_gene: TRBV4-2
CDR3aa: CASSYPEWGYEQFF; j_gene: TRBJ2-1; v_gene: TRBV6-5
CDR3aa: CASSLEGNEQYF; j_gene: TRBJ2-7; v_gene: TRBV7-2
CDR3aa: CASSPLTSGSPDTQYF; j_gene: TRBJ2-3; v_gene: TRBV6-1
CDR3aa: CASSPREPNQPQHF; j_gene: TRBJ1-5; v_gene: TRBV6-1
CDR3aa: CASSGRLAGAGDTQYF; j_gene: TRBJ2-3; v_gene: TRBV7-2
CDR3aa: CASSSVERDLIDEQYF; j_gene: TRBJ2-7; v_gene: TRBV13
CDR3aa: CASSEDAGDLETQYF; j_gene: TRBJ2-5; v_gene: TRBV2
CDR3aa: CASSDPGTSFYEQYF; j_gene: TRBJ2-7; v_gene: TRBV5-1
CDR3aa: CATSSPGQVRTEAFF; j_gene: TRBJ1-1; v_gene: TRBV15
CDR3aa: CSARDTEYSNQPQHF; j_gene: TRBJ1-5; v_gene: TRBV20-1
CDR3aa: CASSSLLNPNEQFF; j_gene: TRBJ2-1; v_gene: TRBV7-9
CDR3aa: CASSPPRQGGNQPQHF; j_gene: TRBJ1-5; v_gene: TRBV12-3/TRBV12-4
CDR3aa: CSVPSWDRDPQHF; j_gene: TRBJ1-5; v_gene: TRBV29-1
CDR3aa: CASSFGQENIQYF; j_gene: TRBJ2-4; v_gene: TRBV12-3/TRBV12-4